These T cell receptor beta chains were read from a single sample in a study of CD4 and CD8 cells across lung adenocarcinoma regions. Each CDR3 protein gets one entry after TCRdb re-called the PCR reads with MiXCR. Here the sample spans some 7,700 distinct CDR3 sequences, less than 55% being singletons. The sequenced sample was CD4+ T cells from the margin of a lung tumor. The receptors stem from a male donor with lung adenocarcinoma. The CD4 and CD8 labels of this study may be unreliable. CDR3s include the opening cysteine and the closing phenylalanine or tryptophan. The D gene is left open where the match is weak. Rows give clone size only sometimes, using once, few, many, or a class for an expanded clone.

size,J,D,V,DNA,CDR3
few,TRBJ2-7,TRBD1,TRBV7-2,TGTGCCAGCAGCGCCGGGGACAGGGGAATCGGTTATGAGCAGTACTTC,CASSAGDRGIGYEQYF
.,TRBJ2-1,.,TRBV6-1,TGTGCCAGCCGGACGCGACCGGTTGCTTACAATGAGCAGTTCTTC,CASRTRPVAYNEQFF
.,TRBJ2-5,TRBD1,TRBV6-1,TGTGCCAGCAGTGAATATCGGACAGGGGCGTACTTC,CASSEYRTGAYF
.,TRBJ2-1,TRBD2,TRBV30,TGTGCCTCCCAGTCGGGAGGGTACTACAATGAGCAGTTCTTC,CASQSGGYYNEQFF
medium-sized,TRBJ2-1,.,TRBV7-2,TGTGCCAGCAGCTTATGGCAGGGGAAGAATGAGCAGTTCTTC,CASSLWQGKNEQFF
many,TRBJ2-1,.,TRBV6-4,TGTGCCAGCAGTGACGGGCAGGGTATGGGCCGTTCCGGGGAGCAGTTCTTC,CASSDGQGMGRSGEQFF
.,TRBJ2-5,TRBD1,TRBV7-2,TGTGCCAGCGGCTTAGGGGGCTGTAACCAAGAGACCCAGTATTTC,CASGLGGCNQETQYF
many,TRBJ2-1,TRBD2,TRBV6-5,TGTGCCAGCAGATACAGGACTAGCGGGAGGGACAACGAGCAGTTCTTC,CASRYRTSGRDNEQFF
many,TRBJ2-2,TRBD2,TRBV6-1,TGTGCCAGCAGCACTTCTAGCGGGCGAAACACCGGGGAGCTGTTTTTT,CASSTSSGRNTGELFF
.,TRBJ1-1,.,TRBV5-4,TGTGCCAGCAGCTTGGCCACAGGAGGCACTGAAGCTTTCTTT,CASSLATGGTEAFF
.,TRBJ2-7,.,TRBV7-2,TGTGCCAGCAGCTTACGGGGTGACAAAGACATGCAGTACTTC,CASSLRGDKDMQYF
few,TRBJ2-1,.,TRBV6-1,TGTGCCAGCAGCCCCTGGGCGGGGTCTTCCTACAATGAGCAGTTCTTC,CASSPWAGSSYNEQFF
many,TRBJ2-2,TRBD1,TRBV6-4,TGTGCCAGCAGTCCGGGACAGGACACCGGGGAGCTGTTTTTT,CASSPGQDTGELFF
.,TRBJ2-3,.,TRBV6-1,TGTGCCAGCACGCCGGGGCTGTTAGCCACAGATACGCAGTATTTC,CASTPGLLATDTQYF
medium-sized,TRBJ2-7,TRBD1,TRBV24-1,TGTGCCACCAGTGATCCAACAGGGGGGCCCTACGAGCAGTACTTC,CATSDPTGGPYEQYF
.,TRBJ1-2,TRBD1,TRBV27,TGTGCCAGCAGCAGCAGGGGGAACTATGGCTACACCTTC,CASSSRGNYGYTF
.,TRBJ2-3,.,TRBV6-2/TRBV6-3,TGTGCCAGCCAGGCTGGGGGCACCGATGCGCAGTATTTT,CASQAGGTDAQYF
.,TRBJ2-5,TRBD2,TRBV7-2,TGTGCCAGCAGCTCCTTTCTAGCGGGAGGGCCTGAGACCCAGTACTTC,CASSSFLAGGPETQYF
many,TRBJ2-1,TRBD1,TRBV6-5,TGTGCCAGCAGTTACGTCACAGGGGGTCTGCTCTCTGCCTACTCCTACGAGCAGTTCTTC,CASSYVTGGLLSAYSYEQFF
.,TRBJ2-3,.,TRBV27,TGTGCCAGCAAACCTAGCGTTGGAGTTAAAAATACGCAGTACTTT,CASKPSVGVKNTQYF
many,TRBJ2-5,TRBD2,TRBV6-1,TGTGCCAGCAGCGAGCCTTCGGGGGAGGGAGAAGAGACCCAGTACTTC,CASSEPSGEGEETQYF
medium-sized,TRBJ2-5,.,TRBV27,TGTGCCAGCAGTTCCCTTGGGACAAACCAAGAGACCCAGTACTTC,CASSSLGTNQETQYF
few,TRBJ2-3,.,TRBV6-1,TGTGCCGGCAGTGGGCGGGGCAACACAGATACGCAGTATTTC,CAGSGRGNTDTQYF
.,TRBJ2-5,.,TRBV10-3,TGTGCGGGCCGTGGGGACCGTGTCCCAGATACGCAGTACTTC,CAGRGDRVPDTQYF
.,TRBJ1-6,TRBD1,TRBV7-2,TGTGCCAGCAGCCCCGCAGGGGGCAGTTCACCCCTCCACTTT,CASSPAGGSSPLHF
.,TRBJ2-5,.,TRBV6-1,TGTGCCAGCAGTCCAGGGGTAGCGGAGACCCAGTACTTC,CASSPGVAETQYF
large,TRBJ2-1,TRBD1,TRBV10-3,TGTGCCATCAGAGGGACAGGGGAAATGCGGGGGAATGAGCAGTTCTTC,CAIRGTGEMRGNEQFF
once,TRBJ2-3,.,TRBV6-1,TGTGCCAGCAGTGGGGACCGGGACCCAGATACCCAGTATTTT,CASSGDRDPDTQYF
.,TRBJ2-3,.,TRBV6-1,TGTGCCAGCAGTGGAATGGGAGTGAACACCGGGGAGCAGTATTTT,CASSGMGVNTGEQYF
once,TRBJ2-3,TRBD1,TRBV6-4,TGTGCCAGCAGTGAGTCCAAAGGGGGCCCAGATACGCAGTATTTT,CASSESKGGPDTQYF
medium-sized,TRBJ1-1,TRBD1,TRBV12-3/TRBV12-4,TGTGCCAGCAGTCGTCCGGGACAGGGGACGACTGAAGCTTTCTTT,CASSRPGQGTTEAFF
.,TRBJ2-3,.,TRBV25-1,TGTGCCTCTAGGAGCTCCTACAATAAGCAGTATTTT,CASRSSYNKQYF
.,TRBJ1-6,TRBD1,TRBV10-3,TGTGCCATCAGTGAACGGGCGGTCGGACAGGGGGCCAGTAATTCACCCCTCCACTTT,CAISERAVGQGASNSPLHF
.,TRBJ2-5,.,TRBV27,TGTGCCAGCAGTTCCGGCGGGGAGAAGCAGTACTTC,CASSSGGEKQYF
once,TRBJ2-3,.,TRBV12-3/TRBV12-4,TGTGCCAGCAGCCTTCACGGCGATACGCAGTATTTT,CASSLHGDTQYF
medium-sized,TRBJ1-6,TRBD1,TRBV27,TGTGCCAGCACCCCCGGGACAGGGGTTCGGCCCCTCCACTTT,CASTPGTGVRPLHF
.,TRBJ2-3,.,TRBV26,TGTGCGGGCAAAGGGGGCGGCTATCAAGATACCCAGTATTTT,CAGKGGGYQDTQYF
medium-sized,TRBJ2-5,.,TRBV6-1,TGTGCCAGCAGTGAACAGGGAGGCCGAGAGACCCAGTACTTC,CASSEQGGRETQYF
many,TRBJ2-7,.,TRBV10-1,TGCGCCAGCAGTGAGCGGGGGGCTTCGATCGTTGAGCAGTACTTC,CASSERGASIVEQYF
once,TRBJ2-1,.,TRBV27,TGTGCCAGCAGTTTATCGGACAATGAGCAGTTCTTC,CASSLSDNEQFF
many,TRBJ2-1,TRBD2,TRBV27,TGTGCCAGCAGTTTACAGCGGGAGGGCTTCAACGAGCAGTTCTTC,CASSLQREGFNEQFF
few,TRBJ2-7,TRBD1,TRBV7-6,TGTGCCAGCAGCTCAGAACCAGACGGACAGGGCTACGAGCAGTACTTC,CASSSEPDGQGYEQYF
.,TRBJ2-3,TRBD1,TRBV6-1,TGTGCCAGCAGCGAAGGGACAGGGAGCACCGATACGCAGTATTTT,CASSEGTGSTDTQYF
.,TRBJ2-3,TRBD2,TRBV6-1,TGTGCCAGCAGTAGGGGACCGGGGGGTTCTGGCACAGATACGCAGTATTTC,CASSRGPGGSGTDTQYF
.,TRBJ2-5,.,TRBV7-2,TGTGCCAGCAGCTTAGAGGGGGGCCGGAAGACCCAGTACTTC,CASSLEGGRKTQYF
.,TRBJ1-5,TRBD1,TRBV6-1,TGTGCCAGCAGGAAGGACAGGCCAGGTCAGCCCCAGCATTTT,CASRKDRPGQPQHF
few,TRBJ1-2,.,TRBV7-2,TGTGCCAGCAGCTTAGTCGGGCGGGGTAACTATGGCTACACCTTC,CASSLVGRGNYGYTF
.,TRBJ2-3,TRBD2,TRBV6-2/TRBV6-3,TGTGCCAGCAGTTACCACACCGGGACTACCCTTCCATACACAAACACTCAGTATTTT,CASSYHTGTTLPYTNTQYF